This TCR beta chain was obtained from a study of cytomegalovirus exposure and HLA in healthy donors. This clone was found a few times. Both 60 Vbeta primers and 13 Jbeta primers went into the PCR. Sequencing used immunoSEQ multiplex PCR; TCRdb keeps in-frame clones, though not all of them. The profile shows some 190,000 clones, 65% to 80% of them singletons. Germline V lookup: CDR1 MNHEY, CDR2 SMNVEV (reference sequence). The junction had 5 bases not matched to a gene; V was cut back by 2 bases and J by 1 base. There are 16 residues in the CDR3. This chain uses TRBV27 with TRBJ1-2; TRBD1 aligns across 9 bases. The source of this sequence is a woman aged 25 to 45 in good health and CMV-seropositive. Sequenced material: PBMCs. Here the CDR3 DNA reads TGTGCCAGCAGTTTAACAGGGGGCCGGGATAACTATGGCTACACCTTC. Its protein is CASSLTGGRDNYGYTF.